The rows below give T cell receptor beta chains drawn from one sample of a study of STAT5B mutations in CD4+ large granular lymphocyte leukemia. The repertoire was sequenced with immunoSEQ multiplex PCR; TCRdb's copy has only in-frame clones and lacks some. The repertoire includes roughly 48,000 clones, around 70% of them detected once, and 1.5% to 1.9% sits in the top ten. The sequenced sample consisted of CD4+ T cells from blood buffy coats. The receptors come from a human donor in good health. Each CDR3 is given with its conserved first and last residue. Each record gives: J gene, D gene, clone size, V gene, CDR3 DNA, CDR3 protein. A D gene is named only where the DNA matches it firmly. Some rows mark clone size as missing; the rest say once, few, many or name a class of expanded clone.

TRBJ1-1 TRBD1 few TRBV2 TGTGCCAGCAGTGCGCAGGGACAGCTGAACACTGAAGCTTTCTTT CASSAQGQLNTEAFF
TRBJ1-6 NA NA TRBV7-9 TGTGCCAGCCGGGAAGGGGGAGTAGGCTCACCCCTCCACTTT CASREGGVGSPLHF
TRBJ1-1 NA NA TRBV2 TGTGCCAGCAGTGTAGGGATCTTAAACACTGAAGCTTTCTTT CASSVGILNTEAFF
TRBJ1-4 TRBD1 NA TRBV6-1 TGTGCCAGCAGTGACGACAGGGGCGCTAATGAAAAACTGTTTTTT CASSDDRGANEKLFF
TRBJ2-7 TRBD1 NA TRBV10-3 TGTGCCACGGGGACAGCCGAGACCTACGAGCAGTACTTC CATGTAETYEQYF
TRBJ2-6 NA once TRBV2 TGTGCCAGCAGTGACGACAGGTTTGGGGCCAACGTCCTGACTTTC CASSDDRFGANVLTF
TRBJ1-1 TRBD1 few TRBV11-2 TGTGCCAGCAGCACAAGACAGGGCGACACTGAAGCTTTCTTT CASSTRQGDTEAFF
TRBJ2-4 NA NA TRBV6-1 TGTGCCAGCAGTGAAGTCAGGGGACACATTCAGTACTTC CASSEVRGHIQYF
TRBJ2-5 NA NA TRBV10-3 TGTGCCATCAGTGAGTCGGCAGGGAGCCCTCAGTACTTC CAISESAGSPQYF
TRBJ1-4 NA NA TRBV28 TGTGCCAGCAGTCCGTGGGACGCCCGGGGTGAAAAACTGTTTTTT CASSPWDARGEKLFF
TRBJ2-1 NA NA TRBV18 TGTGCCAGCTCACCGACCGGGCTAGGAAACGGCTATGAGCAGTTCTTC CASSPTGLGNGYEQFF
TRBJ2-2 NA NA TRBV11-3 TGTGCCAGCAGCTTAGAGCGGAACACCGGGGAGCTGTTTTTT CASSLERNTGELFF
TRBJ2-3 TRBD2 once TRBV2 TGTGCCAGCAGTGGGGGGACTAGCGGGAGGATAGATACGCAGTATTTT CASSGGTSGRIDTQYF
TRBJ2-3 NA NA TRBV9 TGTGCCAGCAGCTCCACGCGGGATACGCAGTATTTT CASSSTRDTQYF
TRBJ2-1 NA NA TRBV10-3 TGTGCCATCAGTGATTACAATGAGCAGTTCTTC CAISDYNEQFF
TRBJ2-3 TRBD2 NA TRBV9 TGTGCCAGCAGCCCAGATAGGACTAGCGGGGGGGCCGTAGATACGCAGTATTTT CASSPDRTSGGAVDTQYF
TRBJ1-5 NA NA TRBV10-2 TGCGCCAGCAGTGATCAGGGAGGGCTTCAGCCCCAGCATTTT CASSDQGGLQPQHF
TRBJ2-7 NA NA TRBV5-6 TGTGCCAGCAGCTTTCGGGCCTACAGCTCCTACGAGCAGTACTTC CASSFRAYSSYEQYF
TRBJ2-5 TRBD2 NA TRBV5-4 TGTGCCAGCAGCTTCCGACTAGCGGGGGAGGTAGAGACCCAGTACTTC CASSFRLAGEVETQYF